The 15 T cell receptor beta chains below were found in one sample sequenced in a study of T cell changes during pregnancy in multiple sclerosis. The table came from immunoSEQ multiplex PCR; TCRdb's copy has only in-frame clones and leaves some out. The sample has 100,000 or so clones, 92% seen once. Sequencing used peripheral blood, obtained after pregnancy. The receptors stem from a female donor with multiple sclerosis, enrolled in a pregnancy study.

This chain links TRBV7-9 with TRBJ1-6, with D hard to call. V lost 1 base and J 11 bases, leaving 9 bases between the germline ends. Per germline, CDR1 SEHNR and CDR2 FQNEAQ (reference sequence). There are 13 residues in the CDR3. CDR3 sequence: CASSLGYGTPLHF. The CDR3 DNA reads TGTGCCAGCAGCTTAGGTTACGGTACACCCCTCCACTTT.

The V gene is TRBV7-6, the J gene TRBJ2-3, with D tentatively TRBD1 (5 bases). Germline V CDR1 and CDR2: SGHVS, FNYEAQ. Trimming cost V 1 base and J 0 bases, with 11 bases left between them. This CDR3 is built from 16 residues. The CDR3 DNA reads as TGTGCCAGCAGCTTAGATTCGAGACAGAGCACAGATACGCAGTATTTT. Protein: CASSLDSRQSTDTQYF.

The chain has TRBV19 and TRBJ1-5; the match to TRBD1 covers 8 bases. This CDR3 is 13 amino acids long. V shed 6 bases and J 5 bases; nucleotides not matched to a gene: 3. Germline lookup yields CDR1 LNHDA and CDR2 SQIVND (reference sequence). This chain's CDR3 is CASSPTGDQPQHF. CDR3 nucleotides: TGTGCCAGTAGCCCGACAGGGGATCAGCCCCAGCATTTT.

The chain links TRBV6-6 to TRBJ2-2; TRBD1 is a possible D gene (6 bases). Per germline, CDR1 MNHNY and CDR2 SVGAGI (reference sequence). V dropped 10 bases and J dropped 6 bases, with 18 bases sitting between them. The CDR3 runs 14 residues. Here the CDR3 reads CATDERQVPGELFF. The CDR3 bases are TGTGCCACCGACGAGAGACAGGTCCCCGGGGAGCTGTTTTTT.

V is TRBV27 and J is TRBJ2-4, with 12 bases that match TRBD2. With 4 bases clipped from V and 3 bases from J, the junction kept 10 bases outside the gene matches. The CDR3 covers 18 residues. The germline V gene encodes CDR1 MNHEY and CDR2 SMNVEV (reference sequence). The CDR3 DNA reads TGTGCCAGCAGTTACACTAGCGGGAGGCCTTTTGGCAAAAACATTCAGTACTTC. Its protein is CASSYTSGRPFGKNIQYF.

The V and J genes are TRBV9 and TRBJ2-7, with D maybe TRBD1 (6 bases). The CDR3 sequence is 12 residues long. Between the trimmed V and J ends, which lost 3 bases and 5 bases, there was a span of 9 bases. CDR1 is SGDLS, CDR2 YYNGEE, per germline. Here the CDR3 reads CASSGDNDEQYF. The CDR3 coding sequence is TGTGCCAGCAGCGGGGACAACGACGAGCAGTACTTC.

This clone was found once. V gene TRBV28 combines with J gene TRBJ2-7; D call uncertain. Deletions cut 4 bases from V and 2 bases from J, with 9 bases between. Germline CDR1 MDHEN, CDR2 SYDVKM. The CDR3 extends over 13 amino acids. The CDR3 loop is CASSSAPTYEQYF. The CDR3 DNA reads TGTGCCAGCAGTTCCGCACCTACCTACGAGCAGTACTTC.

The chain has TRBV14 and TRBJ1-6; TRBD1 might be the D (5 bases). From germline, CDR1 is SGHDN and CDR2 FVKESK. Trimming shortened V by 3 bases and J by 7 bases, and 13 bases separated the two germline ends. This CDR3 comprises 15 residues. Here the CDR3 reads CASSHKMTANSPLHF. The DNA of the CDR3 is TGTGCCAGCAGCCATAAAATGACAGCGAATTCACCCCTCCACTTT. The whole variable domain, remainder taken from reference TRBV14 and TRBJ1-6, is EAGVTQFPSHSVIEKGQTVTLRCDPISGHDNLYWYRRVMGKEIKFLLHFVKESKQDESGMPNNRFLAERTGGTYSTLKVQPAELEDSGVYFCASSHKMTANSPLHFGNGTRLTVT.

Only one count was recorded for this clone. V usage is TRBV2 and J usage is TRBJ1-4, with 10 bases fitting TRBD1. Germline lookup yields CDR1 SNHLY and CDR2 FYNNEI. This CDR3 region has 14 residues. J gave up 7 bases and V 6 bases, and 5 bases lay outside the gene matches. This CDR3 is CASSPGTGAEKLFF. CDR3 bases: TGTGCCAGCAGCCCCGGGACAGGGGCTGAAAAACTGTTTTTT.

The chain is built from TRBV19 and TRBJ2-2; D may be TRBD1 (5 bases). Trimming left V 7 bases short and J 7 bases short, with 7 bases between. From germline, CDR1 is LNHDA and CDR2 SQIVND (reference sequence). CDR3 length equals 11 residues. The CDR3 nucleotides read TGTGCCAGTAAGCAGGGCGGGGAGCTGTTTTTT. Translating it yields CASKQGGELFF.

The chain links TRBV29-1 to TRBJ2-7; 7 bases map to TRBD1. Germline V gives CDR1 SQVTM, CDR2 ANQGSEA. The CDR3 is made up of 14 amino acids. After removal of 3 bases from V and 5 bases from J, the junction contained 10 bases not matched to a gene. The CDR3 sequence: CSVEDTGATNEQYF. The CDR3 DNA is TGCAGCGTTGAGGACACAGGGGCCACTAACGAGCAGTACTTC.

The chain recombines TRBV6-6 with TRBJ1-1; no definite D call. CDR1 is MNHNY and CDR2 is SVGAGI in the germline V gene (reference sequence). The CDR3 runs to 8 residues. V was cut by 6 bases and J by 11 bases, with 4 bases left in between. CDR3 nucleotides: TGTGCCAGCAGCGCGGCTTTCTTT. Translated: CASSAAFF.

The V gene is TRBV4-1, the J gene TRBJ2-4; perhaps TRBD1 as D (5 bases). CDR3 length: 13 residues. Between the trimmed V and J ends, which lost 0 bases and 9 bases, there was a span of 9 bases. CDR1 and CDR2 from the germline V gene are MGHRA and YSYEKL. The CDR3 sequence: CASSQDKGLIQYF. As DNA, the CDR3 is TGCGCCAGCAGCCAAGACAAGGGGCTCATTCAGTACTTC.

V is TRBV7-8 and J is TRBJ1-4; D might be TRBD1 (5 bases). This CDR3 spans 14 amino acids. Germline V gene data show CDR1 as SGHVS and CDR2 as FQNEAQ. V was shortened by 1 base and J by 8 bases, with 11 bases between the two germline ends. The CDR3 region is CASSLVYGGEKLFF. The CDR3 bases are TGTGCCAGCAGCTTAGTTTACGGGGGGGAAAAACTGTTTTTT.

The chain recombines TRBV7-2 with TRBJ1-2, with no clear D. Trimming removed 2 bases from V and 2 bases from J, with 15 bases in between. Germline V gene data show CDR1 as SGHTA and CDR2 as FQGNSA. This CDR3 has 16 residues. CDR3 nucleotide sequence: TGTGCCAGCAGCTTAACTAACTTTATAGAGAACTATGGCTACACCTTC. The encoded protein is CASSLTNFIENYGYTF.